This T cell receptor beta chain was captured by sequencing in a study of T cells in Graves' hyperthyroidism and ophthalmopathy. Under 3 months was the duration of disease in ophthalmopathy patients, who also had a Clinical Activity Score of at least 3 and a NOSPECS grade of at least 4. Extraction of PBMCs used roughly 9.3 ml of fresh peripheral blood. This clonotype was seen ten or more times. There were TCR beta CDR3 regions amplified from RNA transcripts. During a first-round RT-PCR of the TCR CDR3, the HTBI primer set was used. TCRdb recomputed calls from the multiplex PCR reads with MiXCR, one row per CDR3 protein. This table has 450,000 to 650,000 distinct CDR3 sequences, over 12% appearing once. The sequence derives from a woman between 18 and 30 years old with Graves' ophthalmopathy. Source material: blood.

The CDR3 nucleotides are TGTGCCAGCCAGGGAGAGTGGGGCTATGGCTACACCTTC. This encodes CASQGEWGYGYTF. The chain recombines TRBV19 with TRBJ1-2, with D perhaps TRBD1 (5 bases). CDR3 length: 13 residues. V lost 9 bases to trimming and J lost 4 bases, with 15 bases between them. Germline V gene sequence: CDR1 LNHDA, CDR2 SQIVND (reference sequence).